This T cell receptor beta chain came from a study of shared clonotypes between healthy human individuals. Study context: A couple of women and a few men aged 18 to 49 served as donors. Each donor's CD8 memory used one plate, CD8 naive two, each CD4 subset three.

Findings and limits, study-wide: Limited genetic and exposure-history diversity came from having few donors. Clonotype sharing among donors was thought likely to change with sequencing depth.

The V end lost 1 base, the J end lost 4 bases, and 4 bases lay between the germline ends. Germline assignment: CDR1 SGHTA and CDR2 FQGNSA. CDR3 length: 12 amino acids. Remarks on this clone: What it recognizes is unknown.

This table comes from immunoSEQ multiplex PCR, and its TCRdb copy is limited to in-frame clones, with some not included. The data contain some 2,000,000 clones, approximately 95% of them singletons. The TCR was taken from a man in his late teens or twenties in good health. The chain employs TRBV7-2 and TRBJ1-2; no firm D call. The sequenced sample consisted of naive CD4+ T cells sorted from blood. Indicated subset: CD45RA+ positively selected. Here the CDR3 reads CASSLDLYGYTF. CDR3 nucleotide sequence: TGTGCCAGCAGCTTAGACCTCTATGGCTACACCTTC.